Listed below are T cell receptor beta chains from one sample, sequenced in a study of blood T cells in healthy people across ages. TCRdb ran MiXCR on the 5' RACE reads and lists one entry per CDR3 protein. The sample includes roughly 1 million distinct CDR3 sequences, approximately 26% of them seen just once. Separately, the same data were catalogued under a study of T cells of mothers and their children.

The sequenced sample consisted of blood. These receptors were obtained from a girl aged 2-15 years in good health. CDR3s include the opening cysteine and the closing phenylalanine or tryptophan. D genes are given only for firm matches. Where a row states a size, it is once, few, many or the class of an expanded clone; other rows omit it.

once TRBJ2-5 TRBD2 TRBV27 TGTGCCAGCAGTTCGACCCCGTTGGCGGGGGAAGAGACCCAGTACTTC CASSSTPLAGEETQYF
- TRBJ2-5 - TRBV20-1 TGCAGTGCTTTAACTGAGCCTAAAGAGACCCAGTACTTC CSALTEPKETQYF
few TRBJ2-3 - TRBV12-3/TRBV12-4 TGTGCCAGCAGTTCCCGTCCCAGCGGTAGCACAGATACGCAGTATTTT CASSSRPSGSTDTQYF
- TRBJ2-5 - TRBV6-5 TGTGCCAGCAGTCCAGGGTTCCAACTAGAGACCCAGTACTTC CASSPGFQLETQYF
- TRBJ2-5 - TRBV5-6 TGTGCCTGCAGCTTGGTTACCGGACGGAGATTCCAAGAGACCCAGTACTTC CACSLVTGRRFQETQYF
- TRBJ2-4 TRBD2 TRBV20-1 TGCAGTGCTAGAGATGCAGGGCGGGAGATGTGGAACATTCAGTACTTC CSARDAGREMWNIQYF
few TRBJ2-4 TRBD2 TRBV29-1 TGCAGCGCTCTATTGACTAGCGTAACCCAAAACATTCAGTACTTC CSALLTSVTQNIQYF
few TRBJ1-2 - TRBV4-1 TGCGCCAGCAGCCAAGCACCGAAGATGGAGGGGGGCTACACCTTC CASSQAPKMEGGYTF
- TRBJ2-3 - TRBV28 TGTGCCAGCAAACAGGAGACCTCTCTAAGCACAGATACGCAGTATTTT CASKQETSLSTDTQYF
- TRBJ2-4 - TRBV25-1 TGTGCCAGGCCGACAGCCGGACGAAACATTCAGTACTTC CARPTAGRNIQYF
- TRBJ2-5 - TRBV7-2 TGTGCCAGCAGCTTCGCCTGGCAAGAGACCCAGTACTTC CASSFAWQETQYF
few TRBJ2-7 TRBD1 TRBV29-1 TGCAGCGTCAACCCGGGACAGCGATTCTCCTACGAGCAGTACTTC CSVNPGQRFSYEQYF
few TRBJ2-4 TRBD1 TRBV5-1 TGCGCCAGCAGCTGGGACCCCAGACAGGGGGCCTACGAGAACATTCAGTACTTC CASSWDPRQGAYENIQYF
- TRBJ2-5 - TRBV18 TGTGCCAGCTCATCGATAAAAAGCGAACTAGAGACCCAGTACTTC CASSSIKSELETQYF
few TRBJ2-7 TRBD2 TRBV7-9 TGTGCCAGCAGCTTAGTAAGGACTAGCGGGAACCAAATCTCCTACGAGCAGTACTTC CASSLVRTSGNQISYEQYF
- TRBJ2-5 - TRBV28 TGTGCCAGCAGTACTCCAGCGAGAGAGACCCAGTACTTC CASSTPARETQYF
- TRBJ1-1 TRBD1 TRBV6-5 TGTGCCAGCAGACCCCAAGGGACAGGGCACACTGAAGCTTTCTTT CASRPQGTGHTEAFF
- TRBJ2-1 TRBD2 TRBV20-1 TGCAGTGCCCTAAAAGCGGGAGTGGCTCTACAGGTGCAGTTCTTC CSALKAGVALQVQFF
- TRBJ2-1 TRBD2 TRBV7-6 TGTGCCAGCAGTCGGCTAGCGGGGGATTACAATGAGCAGCTCTTC CASSRLAGDYNEQLF
few TRBJ2-1 TRBD2 TRBV7-2 TGTGTCACTAACTCGGCGGGAGGGGTAAATGAGCAGTTCTTC CVTNSAGGVNEQFF
few TRBJ2-5 - TRBV20-1 TGCAGTGCTGGCAAGGGGGTAGAGACCCAGTACTTC CSAGKGVETQYF
- TRBJ2-7 - TRBV20-1 TGCAGTGCCCGACACGAGGACTACGAGCAGTACTTC CSARHEDYEQYF
- TRBJ1-1 - TRBV12-3/TRBV12-4 TGTGCCAGCAGTCCCCGATTGAACACTGATGCTTTCTTT CASSPRLNTDAFF
- TRBJ2-6 - TRBV12-3/TRBV12-4 TGTGCCAGCAGTTTTCAGTTGGCCTCTGGGGCCAACGTCCTGACTTTC CASSFQLASGANVLTF
- TRBJ1-1 TRBD1 TRBV19 TGTGCCACCCAACAGGGGGCAACTGAAGCTTTCTTT CATQQGATEAFF
- TRBJ2-1 - TRBV7-9 TGTGCCAGTGGCGGTCCGACGGGAGACGTGAATGAGCAGTTCTTC CASGGPTGDVNEQFF
- TRBJ2-4 TRBD2 TRBV4-1 TGCGCCAGCAGCCCTACCGGGACTAGCCGGAGCATTCAGTACTTC CASSPTGTSRSIQYF
few TRBJ1-1 - TRBV19 TGTGCCAGTGTGGGGTTAGTTGAGACTGAAGCTTTCTTT CASVGLVETEAFF
- TRBJ2-5 TRBD1 TRBV7-9 TGTGCCAGCAGCTTAGTGGGGACAGACCAAGAGACCCAGTACTTC CASSLVGTDQETQYF
- TRBJ2-5 TRBD2 TRBV7-9 TGTGCCAGCAGCTTCGGTCCAGCGGGATTCGGGAGGGAGCAGTACTTC CASSFGPAGFGREQYF
- TRBJ1-2 - TRBV29-1 TGCAGCGTTGGGACCAGGTTAGCTAACTATGGCTACACCTTC CSVGTRLANYGYTF